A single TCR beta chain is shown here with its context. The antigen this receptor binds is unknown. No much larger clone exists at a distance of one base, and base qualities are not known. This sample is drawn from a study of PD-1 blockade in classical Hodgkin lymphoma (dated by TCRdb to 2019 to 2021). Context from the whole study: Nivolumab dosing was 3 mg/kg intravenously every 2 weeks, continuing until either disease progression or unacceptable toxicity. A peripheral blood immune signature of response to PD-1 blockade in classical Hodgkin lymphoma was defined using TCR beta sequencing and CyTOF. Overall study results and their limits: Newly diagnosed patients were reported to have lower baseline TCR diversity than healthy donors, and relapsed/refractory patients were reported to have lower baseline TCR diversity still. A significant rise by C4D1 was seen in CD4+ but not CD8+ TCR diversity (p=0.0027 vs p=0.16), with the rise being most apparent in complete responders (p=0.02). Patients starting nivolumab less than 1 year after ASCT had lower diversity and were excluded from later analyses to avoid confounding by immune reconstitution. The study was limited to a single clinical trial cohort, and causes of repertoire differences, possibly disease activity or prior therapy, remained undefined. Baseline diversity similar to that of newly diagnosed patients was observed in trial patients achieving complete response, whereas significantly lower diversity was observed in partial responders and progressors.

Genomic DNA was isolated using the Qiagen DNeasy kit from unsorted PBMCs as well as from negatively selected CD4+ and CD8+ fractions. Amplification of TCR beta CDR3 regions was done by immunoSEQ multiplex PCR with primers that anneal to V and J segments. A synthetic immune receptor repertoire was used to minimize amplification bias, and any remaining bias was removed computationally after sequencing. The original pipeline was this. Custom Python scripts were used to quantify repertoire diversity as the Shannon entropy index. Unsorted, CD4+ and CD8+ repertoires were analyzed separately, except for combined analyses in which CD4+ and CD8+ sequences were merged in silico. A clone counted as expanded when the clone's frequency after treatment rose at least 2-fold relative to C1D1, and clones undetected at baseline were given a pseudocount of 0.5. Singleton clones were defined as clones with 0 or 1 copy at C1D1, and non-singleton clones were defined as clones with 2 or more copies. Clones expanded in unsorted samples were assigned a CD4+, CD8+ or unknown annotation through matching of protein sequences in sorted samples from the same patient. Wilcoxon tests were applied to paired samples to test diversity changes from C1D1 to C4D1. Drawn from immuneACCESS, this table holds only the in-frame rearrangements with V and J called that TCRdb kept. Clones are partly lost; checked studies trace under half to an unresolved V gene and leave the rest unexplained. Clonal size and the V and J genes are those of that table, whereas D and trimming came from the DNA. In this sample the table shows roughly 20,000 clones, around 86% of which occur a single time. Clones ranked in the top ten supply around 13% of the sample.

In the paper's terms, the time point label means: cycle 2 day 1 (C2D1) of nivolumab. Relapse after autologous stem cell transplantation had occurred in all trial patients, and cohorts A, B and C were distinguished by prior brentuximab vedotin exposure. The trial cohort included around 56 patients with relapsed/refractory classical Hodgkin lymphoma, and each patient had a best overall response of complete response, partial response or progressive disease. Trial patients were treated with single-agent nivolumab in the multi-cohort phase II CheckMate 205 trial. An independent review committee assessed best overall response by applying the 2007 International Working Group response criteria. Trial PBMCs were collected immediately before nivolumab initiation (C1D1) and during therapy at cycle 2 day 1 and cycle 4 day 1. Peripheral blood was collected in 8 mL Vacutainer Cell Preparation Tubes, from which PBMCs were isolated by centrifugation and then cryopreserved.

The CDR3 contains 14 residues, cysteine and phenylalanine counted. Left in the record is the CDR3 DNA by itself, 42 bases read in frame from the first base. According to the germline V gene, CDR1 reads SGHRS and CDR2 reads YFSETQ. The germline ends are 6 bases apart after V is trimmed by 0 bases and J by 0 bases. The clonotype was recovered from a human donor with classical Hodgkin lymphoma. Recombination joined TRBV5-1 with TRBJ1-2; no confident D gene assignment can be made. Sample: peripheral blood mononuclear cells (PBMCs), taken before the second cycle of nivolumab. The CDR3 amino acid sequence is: CASSLADANYGYTF. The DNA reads TGCGCCAGCAGCTTGGCAGACGCTAACTATGGCTACACCTTC.